A single sample is the source of the 9 T cell receptor beta chains below, sequenced in a study of T cell responses to AZD1222 COVID-19 vaccine (dated by TCRdb to about 2021). Library preparation was by the immunoSEQ multiplex PCR assay. Not all clones reach the TCRdb copy of this immuneACCESS table, which keeps in-frame sequences only. Checked studies attribute under half of the gap to unresolved V genes and leave the rest unexplained. The sample profile shows about 220,000 clones; 85% to 95% of them were found once. The ten largest account for approximately 1% of the sample. This sample's time point label indicates: baseline before first vaccination. Interpreted using the paper, the treatment or condition label stands for: meningococcal conjugate vaccine given as trial control. The material sequenced was peripheral blood, taken on day 0 of MenACWY control vaccination. The receptors were gathered from an adult in good health.

The chain couples TRBV23-1 to TRBJ1-4, with D hard to call. TRBV23-1 is given ORF status, its function remaining uncertain. The CDR3 runs to 11 residues. Trimming pared 10 bases from V and 7 bases from J, leaving 10 bases between. CDR3 DNA sequence: TGCGCCATCCTCCGGGGTGAAAAACTGTTTTTT. Translation: CAILRGEKLFF.

This chain connects TRBV4-3 to TRBJ1-1; D is uncertain. The germline gives CDR1 LGHNA, CDR2 YSLEER. The CDR3 is 13 amino acids. V gave up 0 bases and J gave up 10 bases, with 12 bases separating them. The CDR3 sequence: CASSQDLKGLAFF. CDR3 bases: TGCGCCAGCAGCCAAGATCTGAAGGGTTTAGCTTTCTTT.

The chain links TRBV14 to TRBJ2-2, with no clear D. This CDR3 has 14 amino acids. Trimming left V 0 bases short and J 1 base short, with 3 bases between. Looked up from germline, CDR1 is SGHDN and CDR2 is FVKESK. The CDR3 region is CASSQEGNTGELFF. The CDR3 DNA reads as TGTGCCAGCAGCCAAGAAGGGAACACCGGGGAGCTGTTTTTT.

This chain uses TRBV11-2 with TRBJ1-6; D unclear. Germline lookup yields CDR1 SGHAT and CDR2 FQNNGV. Trimming stripped 1 base from V and 4 bases from J, with 14 bases between. This CDR3 contains 17 residues. The CDR3 sequence: CASSLVGPNIYNSPLHF. In DNA form, the CDR3 reads TGTGCCAGCAGCTTAGTCGGGCCTAATATATATAATTCACCCCTCCACTTT.

J is TRBJ2-7 and V is TRBV6-5; D gene unclear. The CDR3 sequence is 12 residues long. Looked up from germline, CDR1 is MNHEY and CDR2 is SVGAGI. Trimming cost V 6 bases and J 4 bases, with 10 bases left between them. CDR3 DNA: TGTGCCAGCAGAAATTGGGCTTACGAGCAGTACTTC. Its translation is CASRNWAYEQYF.

This clone was detected only a few times. The chain couples TRBV5-4 to TRBJ1-2, with D perhaps TRBD1 (5 bases). The length of the CDR3 is 14 residues. Trimming removed 4 bases from V and 4 bases from J, with 14 bases in between. CDR1 is SGHNT and CDR2 is YYREEE in the germline V gene (reference sequence). The CDR3 DNA reads as TGTGCCAGCAGCCAGGGAGGGCACCTCTATGGCTACACCTTC. It encodes CASSQGGHLYGYTF.

V and J are TRBV18 and TRBJ2-2; tentative D call: TRBD1 (5 bases). Trimming cost V 5 bases and J 5 bases, with 9 bases left between them. CDR1 and CDR2 (germline): KGHSH, LQKENI. CDR3 size: 13 residues. The CDR3 coding sequence is TGTGCCAGCTCATCAGACAGTACCGGGGAGCTGTTTTTT. It specifies CASSSDSTGELFF.

This chain links TRBV6-4 with TRBJ2-3; 11 nucleotides agree with TRBD2. Germline lookup yields CDR1 MRHNA and CDR2 SNTAGT. The J segment lost 4 bases and the V segment lost 1 base, leaving 4 bases of the junction unmatched. The CDR3 has 16 residues. CDR3 bases: TGTGCCAGCAGTGACTATAGCGGGGGGGTGGCAGATACGCAGTATTTT. Its translation is CASSDYSGGVADTQYF.

This sequence joins TRBV10-3 and TRBJ2-3; no clear D gene. The V end was cut by 3 bases, the J end by 0 bases, with 7 bases between. The V gene's germline CDR1 is ENHRY and CDR2 SYGVKD. The CDR3 has 14 amino acids. CDR3 sequence reads: CAISDGSSTDTQYF. As DNA, the CDR3 is TGTGCCATCAGTGATGGCTCGAGCACAGATACGCAGTATTTT.